The T cell receptor beta chain described here comes from a study of blood T cells in healthy people across ages. As for the study in general: Using template switching, researchers captured about one barcoded beta molecule for each two T cells.

General study points: In the absence of known donor CMV status, changes in expanded clonotypes were possibly confounded. Comparison with aged donors showed that long-lived donors had more naive CD4+ cells and higher diversity.

Each sample provided at least 6 micrograms of extracted total RNA. This clonotype occurred a few times. Its antigen remains unknown. One junction end does not reproduce the germline sequence, and a read error may be involved. The CDR3 is made up of 16 amino acids. CDR1 and CDR2 from the germline V gene are LNHDA and SQIVND (reference sequence). With a J-beta primer mix and a sample-barcoded 5' primer, a second PCR ran roughly 6 to 11 cycles. TCRdb fed the 5' RACE reads into MiXCR, producing one record per CDR3 protein. The repertoire consists of 850,000 or so distinct CDR3 sequences, with 29% occurring once and the leading ten covering 15% to 20%.

The chain uses TRBV19 and TRBJ2-3; 8 positions agree with TRBD1. The sample consisted of blood. This sequence was found in a woman at least 80 years old in good health. The DNA of the CDR3 is TGTGCCGGTAGTATCATCAGGGGGCGAGGCACAGATACGCAGTATTTT. This sequence encodes CAGSIIRGRGTDTQYF.